This T cell receptor (beta chain) is from a study of T cell responses to AZD1222 COVID-19 vaccine (dated by TCRdb to about 2021). A note on the overall study: A total of under 250 trial participants underwent TCR sequencing, of whom about 210 had received two doses of AZD1222 and some 25 had received two doses of the MenACWY control vaccine. Enrollment into the trials was organized by age into subgroups of 18-55, 56-69 and 70-plus years, and those subgroups contained about 160, 30 and 59 TCR-sequenced participants, respectively. Paper-wide results and their limitations: Participants were mostly white British, with more females than males. The authors suggested clonal diversity may have been underestimated. Only five to seven AZD1222 recipients were SARS-CoV-2 seropositive at baseline, limiting conclusions about previously exposed vaccinees. After two AZD1222 doses, spike-specific TCR breadth and depth were significantly higher than at day 0 and than in MenACWY recipients. Because no day 14 peak-response samples were available, repertoires were characterized only after the peak T cell response. CD4 TCRs associated with the vaccine covered the entire spike protein, and the dominant responses were in regions 160-218 and 743-854. The 56-69-year group was small, and its depth increase did not reach significance, likely because of low power. Epitopes outside the regions mutated in the B.1.351 and B.1.1.7 variants were reportedly recognized by nearly half of the unique spike-specific TCRs.

The CDR3 regions of human TCRbeta chains were analyzed by immunosequencing. Turning to the authors' computational methods: TCRs in the repertoires were matched against a reference library of SARS-CoV-2-specific TCRs that had been generated with the MIRA antigen-specificity platform. Breadth meant the fraction of unique TCRs that were SARS-CoV-2-associated, whereas depth meant the fraction of total T cells that were SARS-CoV-2-associated. Each spike-specific TCR was assigned to its reactive spike region and to a CD4 or CD8 class using the MIRA data. Log10-transformed breadth and depth values were compared by one-way ANOVA with Sidak's multiple comparisons tests. TCRdb re-hosts the immuneACCESS table, in-frame sequences only. Its copies lack some clones; in the studies checked, an unresolved V gene accounts for under half of them, and the cause for the rest is not known. Clone size and V and J calls were adopted from that table, with D and trimming inferred from the DNA. A total of 45,000 or so clones appear in this sample, 80% to 95% of them only once. The top ten hold approximately 40% of the sample.

There are 15 amino acids in the CDR3, from cysteine to phenylalanine inclusive. The CDR3 DNA has 45 bases and is translated from base 1. The germline V gene yields SGHDN for CDR1 and FVKESK for CDR2. V loses 4 bases, J loses 4 bases, and the germline ends lie 14 bases apart. The time point label, read with the paper, signifies: about 28 days (+/-7) after the second vaccine dose. AZD1222 recipients with second doses at about 4 weeks or about 12 weeks were pooled, because spike-specific TCR depth and breadth did not differ between schedules. Vaccinee samples were obtained from the UK trials COV001 and COV002, which included a single-blind randomized controlled phase 2/3 trial of AZD1222 (ChAdOx1 nCoV-19) in healthy adults. Trial participant PBMC samples were collected at day 0 and day 28 after the second dose for TCRbeta chain sequencing. This clone appeared a single time. It has no known antigen specificity. There are no base qualities to consult, and no much larger clone falls within one base.

Sequences were derived from peripheral blood, sampled 28 days after the second AZD1222 dose. This sequence uses TRBV14 and TRBJ2-1; too little of a D gene remains to name it. The origin of this receptor is an adult who received the AZD1222 COVID-19 vaccine. The DNA is TGTGCCAGCAGCCCTTCCAACCCCGCGTACAATGAGCAGTTCTTC. The translation is CASSPSNPAYNEQFF. When the CDR3 is completed using the reference TRBV14 and TRBJ2-1 genes on either side, the full variable domain is EAGVTQFPSHSVIEKGQTVTLRCDPISGHDNLYWYRRVMGKEIKFLLHFVKESKQDESGMPNNRFLAERTGGTYSTLKVQPAELEDSGVYFCASSPSNPAYNEQFFGPGTRLTVL.